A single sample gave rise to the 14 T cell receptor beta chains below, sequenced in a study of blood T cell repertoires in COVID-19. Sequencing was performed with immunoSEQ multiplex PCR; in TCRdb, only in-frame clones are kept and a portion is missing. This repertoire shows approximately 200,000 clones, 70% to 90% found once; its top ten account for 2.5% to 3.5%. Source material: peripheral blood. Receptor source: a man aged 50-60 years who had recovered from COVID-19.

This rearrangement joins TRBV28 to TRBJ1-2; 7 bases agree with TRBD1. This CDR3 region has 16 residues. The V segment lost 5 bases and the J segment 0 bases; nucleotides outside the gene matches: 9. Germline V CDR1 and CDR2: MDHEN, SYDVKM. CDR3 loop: CASSPTGRWSNYGYTF. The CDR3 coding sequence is TGTGCCAGCAGTCCGACAGGGAGGTGGTCTAACTATGGCTACACCTTC.

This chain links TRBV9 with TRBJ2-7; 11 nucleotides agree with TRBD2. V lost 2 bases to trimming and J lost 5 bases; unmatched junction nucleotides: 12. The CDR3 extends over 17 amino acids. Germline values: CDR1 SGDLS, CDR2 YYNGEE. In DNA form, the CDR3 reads TGTGCCAGCAGCGTCTCCCTCGGGACTAGCGGACTGAACGAGCAGTACTTC. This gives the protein CASSVSLGTSGLNEQYF.

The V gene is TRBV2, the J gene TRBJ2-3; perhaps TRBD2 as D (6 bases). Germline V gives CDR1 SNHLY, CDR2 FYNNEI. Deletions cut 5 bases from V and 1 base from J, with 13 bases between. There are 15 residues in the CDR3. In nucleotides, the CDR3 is TGTGCCAGCAGTCAGACTAGGACGGGCACAGATACGCAGTATTTT. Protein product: CASSQTRTGTDTQYF. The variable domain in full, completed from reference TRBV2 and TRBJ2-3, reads EPEVTQTPSHQVTQMGQEVILRCVPISNHLYFYWYRQILGQKVEFLVSFYNNEISEKSEIFDDQFSVERPDGSNFTLKIRSTKLEDSAMYFCASSQTRTGTDTQYFGPGTRLTVL.

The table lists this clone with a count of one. Written as DNA, the CDR3 is TGTGCCAGCAGCTTGGATCGAGGCCAAGATCTCCCCACTGAAGCTTTCTTT. It yields the protein CASSLDRGQDLPTEAFF. V gene TRBV5-6 combines with J gene TRBJ1-1; unclear D gene. The CDR3 has 17 residues. Germline V gene data show CDR1 as SGHDT and CDR2 as YYEEEE. V was clipped by 0 bases and J by 4 bases, with 19 bases between them.

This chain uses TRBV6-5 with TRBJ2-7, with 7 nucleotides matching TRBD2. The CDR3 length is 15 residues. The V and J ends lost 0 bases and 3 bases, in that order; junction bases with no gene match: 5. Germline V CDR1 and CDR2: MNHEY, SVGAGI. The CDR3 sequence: CASSYSGGGFYEQYF. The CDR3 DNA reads TGTGCCAGCAGTTACTCGGGGGGAGGGTTCTACGAGCAGTACTTC.

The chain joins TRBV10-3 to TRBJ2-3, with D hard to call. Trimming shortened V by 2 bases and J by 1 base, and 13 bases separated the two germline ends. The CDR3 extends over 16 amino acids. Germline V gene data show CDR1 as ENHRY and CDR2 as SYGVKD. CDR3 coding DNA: TGTGCCATCAGTGAGATGTCGACCGGAGGCACAGATACGCAGTATTTT. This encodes CAISEMSTGGTDTQYF.

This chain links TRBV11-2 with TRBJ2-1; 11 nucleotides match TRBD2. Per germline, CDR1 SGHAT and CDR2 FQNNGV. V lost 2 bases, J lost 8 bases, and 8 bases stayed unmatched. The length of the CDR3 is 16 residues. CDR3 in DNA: TGTGCCAGCAGCTTAATAGCGGGAGGGTCGAGGGATGAGCAGTTCTTC. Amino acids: CASSLIAGGSRDEQFF.

CDR3 nucleotides: TGTGCCAGCAGTTACTGGCCGGGGTCGGCTGAGCAGTTCTTC. Translated: CASSYWPGSAEQFF. The chain employs TRBV6-6 and TRBJ2-1; D possibly corresponds to TRBD2 (5 bases). Deletions cut 1 base from V and 9 bases from J, with 13 bases between. Germline V CDR1 and CDR2: MNHNY, SVGAGI (reference sequence). There are 14 residues in the CDR3.

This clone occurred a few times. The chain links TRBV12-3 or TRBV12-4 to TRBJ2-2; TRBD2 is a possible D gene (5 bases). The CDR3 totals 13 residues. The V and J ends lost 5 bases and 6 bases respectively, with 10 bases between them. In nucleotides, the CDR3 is TGTGCCAGCAGTCCGGGGTGGGCCGGGGAGCTGTTTTTT. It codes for CASSPGWAGELFF.

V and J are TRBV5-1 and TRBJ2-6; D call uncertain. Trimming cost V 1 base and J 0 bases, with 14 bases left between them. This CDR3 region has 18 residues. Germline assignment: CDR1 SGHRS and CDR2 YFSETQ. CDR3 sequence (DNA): TGCGCCAGCAGCTTGTTACAAGTGACAAGCTCTGGGGCCAACGTCCTGACTTTC. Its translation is CASSLLQVTSSGANVLTF.

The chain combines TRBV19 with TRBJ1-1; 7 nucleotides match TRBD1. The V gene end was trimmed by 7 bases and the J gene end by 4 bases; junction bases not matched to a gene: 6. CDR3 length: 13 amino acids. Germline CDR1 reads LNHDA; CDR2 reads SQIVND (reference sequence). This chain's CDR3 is CASKNHRGTEAFF. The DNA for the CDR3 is TGTGCCAGTAAAAATCACAGGGGCACTGAAGCTTTCTTT.

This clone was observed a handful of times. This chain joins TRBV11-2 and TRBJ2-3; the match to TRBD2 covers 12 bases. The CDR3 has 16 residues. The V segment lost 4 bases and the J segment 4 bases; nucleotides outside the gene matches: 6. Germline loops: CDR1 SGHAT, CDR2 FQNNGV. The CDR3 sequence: CASSYTTSGSADTQYF. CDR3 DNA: TGTGCCAGCAGCTATACGACTAGCGGGAGTGCAGATACGCAGTATTTT.

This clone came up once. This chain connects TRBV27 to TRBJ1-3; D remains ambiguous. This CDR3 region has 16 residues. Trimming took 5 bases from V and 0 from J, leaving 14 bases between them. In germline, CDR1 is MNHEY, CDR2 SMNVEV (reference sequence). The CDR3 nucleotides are TGTGCCAGCAGTCCCTCCGGGGTGACCTCTGGAAACACCATATATTTT. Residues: CASSPSGVTSGNTIYF.

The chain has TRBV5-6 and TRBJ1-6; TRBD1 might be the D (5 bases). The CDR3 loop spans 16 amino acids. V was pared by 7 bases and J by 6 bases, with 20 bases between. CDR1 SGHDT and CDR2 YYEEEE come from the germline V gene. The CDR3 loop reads CASSSMGGLPNSPLHF. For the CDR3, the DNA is TGTGCCAGCTCGTCTATGGGGGGTCTTCCTAATTCACCCCTCCACTTT.